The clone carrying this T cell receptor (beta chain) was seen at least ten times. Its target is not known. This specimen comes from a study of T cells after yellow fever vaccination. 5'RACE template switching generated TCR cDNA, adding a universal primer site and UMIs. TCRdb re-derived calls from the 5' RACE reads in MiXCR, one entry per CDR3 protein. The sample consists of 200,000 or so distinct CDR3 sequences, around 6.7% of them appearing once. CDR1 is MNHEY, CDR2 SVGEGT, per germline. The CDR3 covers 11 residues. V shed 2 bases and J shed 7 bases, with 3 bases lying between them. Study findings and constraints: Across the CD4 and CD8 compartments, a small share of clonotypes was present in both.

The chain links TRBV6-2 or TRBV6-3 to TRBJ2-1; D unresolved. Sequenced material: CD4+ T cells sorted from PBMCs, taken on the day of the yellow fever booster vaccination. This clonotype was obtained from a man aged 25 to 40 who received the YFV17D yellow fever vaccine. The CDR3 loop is CASSYRNEQFF. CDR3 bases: TGTGCCAGCAGTTACAGAAATGAGCAGTTCTTC.